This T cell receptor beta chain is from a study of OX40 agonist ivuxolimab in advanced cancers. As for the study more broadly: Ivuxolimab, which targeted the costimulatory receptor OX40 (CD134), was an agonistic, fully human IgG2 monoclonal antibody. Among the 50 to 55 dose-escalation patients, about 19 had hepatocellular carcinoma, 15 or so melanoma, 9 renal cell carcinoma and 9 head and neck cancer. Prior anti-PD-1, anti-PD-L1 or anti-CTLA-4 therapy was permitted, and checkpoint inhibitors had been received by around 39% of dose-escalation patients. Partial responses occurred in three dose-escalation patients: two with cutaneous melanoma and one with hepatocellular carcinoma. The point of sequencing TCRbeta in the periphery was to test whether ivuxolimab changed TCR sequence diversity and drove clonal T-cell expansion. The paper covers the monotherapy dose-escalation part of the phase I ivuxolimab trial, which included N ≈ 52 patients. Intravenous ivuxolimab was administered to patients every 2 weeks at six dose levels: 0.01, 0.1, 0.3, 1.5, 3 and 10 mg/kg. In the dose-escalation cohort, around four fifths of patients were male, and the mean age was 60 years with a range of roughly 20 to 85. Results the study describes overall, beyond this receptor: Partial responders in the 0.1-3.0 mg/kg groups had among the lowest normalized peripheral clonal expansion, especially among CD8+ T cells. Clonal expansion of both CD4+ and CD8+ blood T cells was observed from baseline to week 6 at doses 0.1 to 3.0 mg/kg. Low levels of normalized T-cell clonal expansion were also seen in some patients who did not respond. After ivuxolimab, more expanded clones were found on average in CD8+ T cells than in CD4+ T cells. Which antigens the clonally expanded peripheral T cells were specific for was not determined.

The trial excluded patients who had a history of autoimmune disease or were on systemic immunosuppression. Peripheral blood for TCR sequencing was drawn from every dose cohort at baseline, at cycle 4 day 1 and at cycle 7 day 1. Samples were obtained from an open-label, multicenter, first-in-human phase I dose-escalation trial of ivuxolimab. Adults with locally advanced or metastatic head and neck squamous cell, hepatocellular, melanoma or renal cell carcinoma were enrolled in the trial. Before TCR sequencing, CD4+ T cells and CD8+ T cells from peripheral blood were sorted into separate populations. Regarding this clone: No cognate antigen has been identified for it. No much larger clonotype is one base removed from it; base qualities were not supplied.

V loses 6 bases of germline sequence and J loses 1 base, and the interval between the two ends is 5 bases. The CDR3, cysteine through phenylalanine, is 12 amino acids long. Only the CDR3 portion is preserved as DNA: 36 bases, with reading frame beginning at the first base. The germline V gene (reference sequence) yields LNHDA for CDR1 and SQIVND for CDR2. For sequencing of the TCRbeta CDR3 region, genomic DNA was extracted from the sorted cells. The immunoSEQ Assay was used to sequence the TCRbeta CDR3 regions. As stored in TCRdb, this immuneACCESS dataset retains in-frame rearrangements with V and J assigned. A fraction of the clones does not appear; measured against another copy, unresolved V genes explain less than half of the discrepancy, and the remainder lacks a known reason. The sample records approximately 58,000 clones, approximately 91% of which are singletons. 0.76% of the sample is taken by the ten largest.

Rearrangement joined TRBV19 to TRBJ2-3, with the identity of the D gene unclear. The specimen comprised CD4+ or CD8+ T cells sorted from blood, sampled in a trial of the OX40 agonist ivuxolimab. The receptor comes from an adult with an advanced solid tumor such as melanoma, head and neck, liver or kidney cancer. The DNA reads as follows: TGTGCCAGTAGCCCTCGCACAGATACGCAGTATTTT. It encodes CASSPRTDTQYF. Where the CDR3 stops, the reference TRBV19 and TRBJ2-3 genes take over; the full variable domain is DGGITQSPKYLFRKEGQNVTLSCEQNLNHDAMYWYRQDPGQGLRLIYYSQIVNDFQKGDIAEGYSVSREKKESFPLTVTSAQKNPTAFYLCASSPRTDTQYFGPGTRLTVL.